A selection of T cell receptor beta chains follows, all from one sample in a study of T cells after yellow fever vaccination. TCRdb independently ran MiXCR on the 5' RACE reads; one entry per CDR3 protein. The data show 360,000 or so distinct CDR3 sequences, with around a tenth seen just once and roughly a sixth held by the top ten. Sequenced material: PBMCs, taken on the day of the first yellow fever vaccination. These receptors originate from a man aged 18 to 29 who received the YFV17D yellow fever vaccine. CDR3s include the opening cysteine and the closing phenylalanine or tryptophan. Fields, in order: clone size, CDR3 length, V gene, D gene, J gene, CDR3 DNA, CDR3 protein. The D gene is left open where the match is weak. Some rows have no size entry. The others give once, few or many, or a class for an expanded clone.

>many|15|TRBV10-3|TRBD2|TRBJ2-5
TGTGCCATCAGTGATCAAGCGGGGGGATCAGAGACCCAGTACTTC
CAISDQAGGSETQYF
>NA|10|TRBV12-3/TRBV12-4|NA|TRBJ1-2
TGTGCCAGCGGGGGGACTTTGAGCACCTTC
CASGGTLSTF
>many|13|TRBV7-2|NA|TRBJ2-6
TGTGCCAGCAGCTTTTTCGGGGCCAACGTCCTGACTTTC
CASSFFGANVLTF
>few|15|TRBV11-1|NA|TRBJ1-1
TGTGCCAGCAGCTCGTCGTTTCTGGGGAACACTGAAGCTTTCTTT
CASSSSFLGNTEAFF
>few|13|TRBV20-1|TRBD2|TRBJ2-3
TGCAGTGCCGAGACGGGGGGGACAGATACGCAGTATTTT
CSAETGGTDTQYF
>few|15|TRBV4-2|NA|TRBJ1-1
TGTGCCAGCAGCCAAGATCCCACCCAGGCCGACGAAGCTTTCTTT
CASSQDPTQADEAFF
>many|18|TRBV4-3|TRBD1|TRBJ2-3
TGCGCCAGCAGCCAAGATCTAAGCAGGGGGCACAGCACAGATACGCAGTATTTT
CASSQDLSRGHSTDTQYF
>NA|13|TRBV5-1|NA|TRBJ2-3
TGCGCCAGTTCGAAGGGGTTGAGAGATACGCAGTATTTT
CASSKGLRDTQYF
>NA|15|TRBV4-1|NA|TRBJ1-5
TGCGCCAGCAGCCAAGAGGACGGTAGCAATCAGCCCCAGCATTTT
CASSQEDGSNQPQHF
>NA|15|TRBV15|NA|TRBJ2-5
TGTGCCACCAGCAACTTAGTGGGGGATGGGGAGACCCAGTACTTC
CATSNLVGDGETQYF
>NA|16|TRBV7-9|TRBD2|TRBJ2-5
TGTGCCAGCAGCGCCCTCTTAGCGGGGGTCCGAGAGACCCAGTACTTC
CASSALLAGVRETQYF
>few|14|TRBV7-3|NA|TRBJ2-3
TGTGCCAGCAGCTTAATGGGTGAGGAAGATACGCAGTATTTT
CASSLMGEEDTQYF
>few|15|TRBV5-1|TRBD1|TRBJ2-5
TGCGCCAGCAGCAACCCCGGACAGGGAGGAGAGACCCAGTACTTC
CASSNPGQGGETQYF
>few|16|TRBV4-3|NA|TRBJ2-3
TGCGCCAGCAGCCAAGATCTCAGGGGATCACAAGATACGCAGTATTTT
CASSQDLRGSQDTQYF
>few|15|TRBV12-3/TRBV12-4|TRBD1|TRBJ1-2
TGTGCCAGCCGGGCGCCAGACAGGGGAAACTATGGCTACACCTTC
CASRAPDRGNYGYTF
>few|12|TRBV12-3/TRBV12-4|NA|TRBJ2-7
TGTGCCAGCAGTTTCCTTAAGCGATCCCAGTACTTC
CASSFLKRSQYF
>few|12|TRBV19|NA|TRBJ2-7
TGTGCCAGTAGTTTCGCTTCCTACGAGCAGTACTTC
CASSFASYEQYF
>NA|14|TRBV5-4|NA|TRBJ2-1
TGTGCCAGCAGCTCTAAGCAGGGGGGCGATGAGCAGTTCTTC
CASSSKQGGDEQFF
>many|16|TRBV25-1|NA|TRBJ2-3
TGTGCCAGCAGTTCCTGGGACCCTTACCACGGTGTCACGCAGTATTTT
CASSSWDPYHGVTQYF
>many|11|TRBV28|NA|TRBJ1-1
TGTGCCATCAGGGGCCGTTGGGGAGCTTTCTTT
CAIRGRWGAFF
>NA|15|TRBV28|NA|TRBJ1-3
TGTGCCAGCAGTTTGGAGACAGCCCTGCGGGACACCATATATTTT
CASSLETALRDTIYF
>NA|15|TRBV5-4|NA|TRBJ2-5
TGTGCCAGCAGCTTGGACAGGGTCGGGCAAGAGACCCAGTACTTC
CASSLDRVGQETQYF
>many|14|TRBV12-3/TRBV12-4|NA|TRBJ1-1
TGTGCCAGCTCGAGGCAGGGCCCGAACACTGAAGCTTTCTTT
CASSRQGPNTEAFF
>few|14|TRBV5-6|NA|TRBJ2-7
TGTGCCAGCAGCTTGGCCCGGTCCAGCTACGAGCAGTACTTC
CASSLARSSYEQYF
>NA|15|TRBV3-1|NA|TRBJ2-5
TGTGCCTGCAGCCCCCCCGGCCGAGTCGGAGAGACCCAGTACTTC
CACSPPGRVGETQYF
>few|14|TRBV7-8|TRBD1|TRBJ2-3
TGTGCCAGCCCACCGGGACAGTTTTCAGATACGCAGTATTTT
CASPPGQFSDTQYF
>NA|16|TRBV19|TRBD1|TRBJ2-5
TGTGCCAGTAGTCCGCGGAGAGGGGGCGTCTTAGAGACCCAGTACTTC
CASSPRRGGVLETQYF
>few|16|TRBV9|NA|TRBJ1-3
TGTGCCAGCAGCGTAGACCTACAAGTCTCTGGAAACACCATATATTTT
CASSVDLQVSGNTIYF
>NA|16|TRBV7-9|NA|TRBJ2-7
TGTGCCAGCAGCTTAGCGCTACAGACTGGGTCCTACGAGCAGTACTTC
CASSLALQTGSYEQYF
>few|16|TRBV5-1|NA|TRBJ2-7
TGCGCCAGCAGCTTGGGGAAGGGGGGGGACGTCTACGAGCAGTACTTC
CASSLGKGGDVYEQYF
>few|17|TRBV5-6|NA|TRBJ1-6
TGTGCCAGCAGCTTGGGACAGCCAACTTATTATAATTCACCCCTCCACTTT
CASSLGQPTYYNSPLHF
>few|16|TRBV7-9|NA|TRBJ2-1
TGTGCCAGCAGCGTGCCGGGTTCTGGGCTCTACAATGAGCAGTTCTTC
CASSVPGSGLYNEQFF